Below, 8 T cell receptor beta chains from the same sample are listed, as sequenced in a study of shared clonotypes between healthy human individuals. TCRdb's copy holds only in-frame clones and misses some; the assay was immunoSEQ multiplex PCR. The table has about 2.3 million clones, approximately 93% seen once. The specimen was naive CD4+ T cells from PBMCs. The subset here: CD45RA+ positively selected. These TCRs come from a man aged 18 to 29 in good health. Some clones in this sample may be carry-over from other donors' samples.

The rearrangement joins TRBV27 to TRBJ2-7; D gene uncertain. Germline V gives CDR1 MNHEY, CDR2 SMNVEV (reference sequence). Trimming removed 7 bases from V and 3 bases from J, with 13 bases in between. This CDR3 region has 13 residues. The chain's CDR3 is CASKLSSDYEQYF. In DNA, the CDR3 is TGTGCCAGCAAACTTAGCTCGGACTACGAGCAGTACTTC.

A note on this clone: This sample includes further DNA sequences coding for the same CDR3. J is TRBJ2-7 and V is TRBV7-2; no reliable D call. The CDR3 totals 14 residues. V lost 1 base, J lost 2 bases, and 9 bases lay in between. Germline CDR1 reads SGHTA; CDR2 reads FQGNSA. The CDR3 spells CASSLGVGPYEQYF. CDR3 in DNA: TGTGCCAGCAGCTTAGGCGTCGGACCCTACGAGCAGTACTTC.

The rearrangement joins TRBV5-1 to TRBJ2-7; the match to TRBD1 covers 8 bases. The CDR3 has 14 amino acids. The germline gives CDR1 SGHRS, CDR2 YFSETQ. The ends lost 0 bases at V and 5 bases at J; junction bases unmatched: 4. CDR3 protein: CASSLAAGGDEQYF. The CDR3 coding sequence is TGCGCCAGCAGCTTGGCTGCAGGGGGCGACGAGCAGTACTTC.

The chain recombines TRBV10-3 with TRBJ2-2; the D is unclear. Between the trimmed V and J ends, which lost 10 bases and 1 base, there was a span of 13 bases. Germline lookup yields CDR1 ENHRY and CDR2 SYGVKD. This CDR3 is 14 amino acids long. CDR3 protein: CATYEAMNTGELFF. CDR3 DNA: TGTGCCACCTATGAGGCAATGAACACCGGGGAGCTGTTTTTT.

About this clone itself: This specimen includes other DNA sequences encoding the same CDR3. The genes are TRBV28 and TRBJ2-3; the match to TRBD2 covers 10 bases. With 5 bases clipped from V and 1 base from J, the junction kept 3 bases outside the gene matches. The CDR3 is made up of 15 amino acids. The germline CDR1 and CDR2 sequences are MDHEN and SYDVKM. The chain's CDR3 is CASSPGTSGTDTQYF. In DNA, the CDR3 is TGTGCCAGCAGTCCTGGGACTAGCGGCACAGATACGCAGTATTTT.

Worth noting for this clone: This same CDR3 is encoded by further DNA sequences in the sample. This chain joins TRBV4-1 and TRBJ1-5; TRBD1 might be the D (5 bases). The CDR3 is made up of 19 amino acids. V was clipped by 0 bases and J by 0 bases, with 18 bases between them. Germline CDR1 and CDR2: MGHRA and YSYEKL. CDR3 coding DNA: TGCGCCAGCAGCCAAGATCTTGGGAGGGGAGCGTATAGCAATCAGCCCCAGCATTTT. Its protein is CASSQDLGRGAYSNQPQHF.

The chain has TRBV6-5 and TRBJ1-4; TRBD1 matches at 7 bases. The CDR3 totals 14 residues. CDR1 and CDR2 (germline): MNHEY, SVGAGI. V gave up 5 bases and J gave up 5 bases; unmatched junction bases: 5. CDR3 sequence (DNA): TGTGCCAGCAGTGATAACAGGGGCAATGAAAAACTGTTTTTT. This encodes CASSDNRGNEKLFF.

The chain links TRBV30 to TRBJ1-4; TRBD1 aligns across 10 bases. Looked up from germline, CDR1 is GTSNPN and CDR2 is SVGIG (reference sequence). J gave up 8 bases and V 3 bases, and 3 bases lay outside the gene matches. CDR3 length equals 13 residues. This chain's CDR3 is CAWRGQGYEKLFF. The CDR3 DNA reads as TGTGCCTGGAGGGGACAGGGGTACGAAAAACTGTTTTTT. Full variable domain (rest looked up from reference TRBV30 and TRBJ1-4): SQTIHQWPATLVQPVGSPLSLECTVEGTSNPNLYWYRQAAGRGLQLLFYSVGIGQISSEVPQNLSASRPQDRQFILSSKKLLLSDSGFYLCAWRGQGYEKLFFGSGTQLSVL.